The rows below give T cell receptor beta chains drawn from one sample of a study of T cell repertoires in cytomegalovirus infection. Using its own MiXCR run on the reads, TCRdb lists one record per CDR3 protein. Of some 450,000 distinct CDR3 sequences listed, under 40% are singletons. Sample: PBMCs. These TCRs come from a human donor in good health (CMV status not recorded). Some clones in this sample may be carry-over from other donors' samples. Each CDR3 is given with its conserved first and last residue. D genes are given only for firm matches. Clone size, where shown, is once, few, many, or a class for clones that have expanded.

few	TRBV2	TRBJ2-1	TRBD2	TGTGCCAGCAATGGCCAAAGGGCTAGCGGGGGGAGCCGCAGACCGTACAGAGAGCAGTTCTTC	CASNGQRASGGSRRPYREQFF
-	TRBV5-1	TRBJ2-1	TRBD2	TGCGCCAGCAGCCTACGACTAGCGGGGGGGCGAGAAAATGAGCAGTTCTTC	CASSLRLAGGRENEQFF
-	TRBV15	TRBJ2-7	TRBD2	TGTGCCACCAGCGCGCAATCCGGGACTAGAACGGTCTACGAGCAGTACTTC	CATSAQSGTRTVYEQYF
many	TRBV7-9	TRBJ2-3	TRBD1	TGTGCCAGCTCCTCGGGACAGTACACAGATACGCAGTATTTT	CASSSGQYTDTQYF
-	TRBV27	TRBJ2-7	-	TGTGCCAGCAGAAGGGGGGGGGGACAGACCTACGAGCAGTACTTC	CASRRGGGQTYEQYF
many	TRBV19	TRBJ2-7	-	TGTGCCAGTAGTAACCGGGCATACGAGCAGTACTTC	CASSNRAYEQYF
-	TRBV6-6	TRBJ1-5	-	TGTGCCAGCAGGCCCCCAACGGGGCTCGATCAGCCCCAGCATTTT	CASRPPTGLDQPQHF
-	TRBV6-1	TRBJ1-5	-	TGTGCCAGCAGTGAGGGACACGCTCACGGTTATCAGCCCCAGCATTTT	CASSEGHAHGYQPQHF
-	TRBV6-1	TRBJ1-5	-	TGTGCCAGCAGTCGGGTCCAGCCCCAGCATTTT	CASSRVQPQHF
-	TRBV6-5	TRBJ2-5	-	TGTGCCAGCAGGTGGCAGGGGCGAGGAGAGACCCAGTACTTC	CASRWQGRGETQYF
few	TRBV20-1	TRBJ2-3	-	TGCAGTGCTAGGAATGGGGCAGGGGCCAACATAAATACGCAGTATTTT	CSARNGAGANINTQYF
-	TRBV4-1	TRBJ1-2	-	TGCGCCAGCAGCCAGCCCAGGGATCAGCCTTTCGGCTACACCTTC	CASSQPRDQPFGYTF
-	TRBV20-1	TRBJ2-3	-	TGCAGTGGCCTACTTACAGATACGCAGTATTTT	CSGLLTDTQYF
-	TRBV15	TRBJ1-5	-	TGTGCCACCAGCAGAGATGGAGTGGGGTGGGGGCCCCAGCATTTT	CATSRDGVGWGPQHF
few	TRBV27	TRBJ2-1	-	TGTGCCAGCATGGGAGCCTACAATGAGCAGTTCTTC	CASMGAYNEQFF
-	TRBV12-3/TRBV12-4	TRBJ1-1	-	TGTGCCAGCAGTGACTACACTGAAGCTTTCTTT	CASSDYTEAFF
-	TRBV7-8	TRBJ1-5	-	TGTGACAGCAGCTCGAGCGGGGATGGCAATCAGCCCCAGCATTTT	CDSSSSGDGNQPQHF
-	TRBV5-4	TRBJ2-3	TRBD2	TGTGCCAGCAGCCACGGACTAGCGGGGGACACAGATACGCAGTATTTT	CASSHGLAGDTDTQYF
-	TRBV20-1	TRBJ2-2	-	TGCAGTGCTAGTAAGGGGCCGGGCACCGGGGAGCTGTTTTTT	CSASKGPGTGELFF
-	TRBV29-1	TRBJ2-7	-	TGCAGCGTTGACGGGGGTGGGTACGAGCAGTACTTC	CSVDGGGYEQYF
many	TRBV28	TRBJ1-1	TRBD1	TGTGCCAGCAGCAAAGGGGACAGGGAGAACACTGAAGCTTTCTTT	CASSKGDRENTEAFF
-	TRBV24-1	TRBJ1-2	TRBD1	TGTGCCACCAGTCCCGGGGACAGGGGAGCAGTCGCTGGCTACACCTTC	CATSPGDRGAVAGYTF
-	TRBV20-1	TRBJ1-5	-	TGCAGTGTCAGCAAAGGGCGACAGCATTTT	CSVSKGRQHF
many	TRBV7-9	TRBJ2-1	TRBD2	TGTGCCAGCAGACCCGGACTAGCGGGGGGGCCGATGAGGTACAATGAGCAGTTCTTC	CASRPGLAGGPMRYNEQFF
many	TRBV7-2	TRBJ2-3	-	TGTGCCAGCAGCTTAAGGGGGGATAGGGGGGATACGCAGTATTTT	CASSLRGDRGDTQYF
-	TRBV5-4	TRBJ2-7	-	TGTGCCAGCAGCTATAGCCGGCCCGTCCGGGTCTACGAGCAGTACTTC	CASSYSRPVRVYEQYF
few	TRBV14	TRBJ2-5	-	TGTGCCAGCAGCCAAGATAAACAGGCGCTTAGGATGGAGACCCAGTACTTC	CASSQDKQALRMETQYF
-	TRBV7-2	TRBJ1-5	-	TGTGCCAGCAAAACTAGCCAGGGGAGCAATCAGCCCCAGCATTTT	CASKTSQGSNQPQHF
-	TRBV7-6	TRBJ1-6	-	TGTGCCAGCAGCTTAAGACAGTTCGGAGGGTCACCCCTCCACTTT	CASSLRQFGGSPLHF
-	TRBV4-1	TRBJ1-6	TRBD1	TGTGCCAGCAGCCAAGATTCGGGACAGGGGGCGAATAATTCACCCCTCCACTTT	CASSQDSGQGANNSPLHF
many	TRBV7-2	TRBJ1-3	TRBD1	TGTGCCAGCAGCCGACAGGGTTACACCATATATTTT	CASSRQGYTIYF
-	TRBV12-3/TRBV12-4	TRBJ1-5	-	TGTGCCAGCAGTTCGCCGGGGGGGGTTAATCAGCCCCAGCATTTT	CASSSPGGVNQPQHF